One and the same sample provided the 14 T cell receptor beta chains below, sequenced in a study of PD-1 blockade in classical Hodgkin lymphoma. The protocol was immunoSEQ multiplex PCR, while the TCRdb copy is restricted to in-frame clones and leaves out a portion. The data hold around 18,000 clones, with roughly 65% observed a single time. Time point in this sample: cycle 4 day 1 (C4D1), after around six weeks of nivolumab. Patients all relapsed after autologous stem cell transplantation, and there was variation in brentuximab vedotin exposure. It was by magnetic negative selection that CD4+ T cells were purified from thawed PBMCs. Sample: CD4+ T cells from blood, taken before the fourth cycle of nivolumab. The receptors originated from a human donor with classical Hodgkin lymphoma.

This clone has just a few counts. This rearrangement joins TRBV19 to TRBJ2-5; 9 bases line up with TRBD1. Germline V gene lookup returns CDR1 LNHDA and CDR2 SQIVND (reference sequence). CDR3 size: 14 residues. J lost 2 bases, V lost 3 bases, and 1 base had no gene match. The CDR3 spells CASSIGQGQETQYF. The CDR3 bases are TGTGCCAGTAGTATTGGACAGGGGCAAGAGACCCAGTACTTC.

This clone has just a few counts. CDR3 sequence: CASSESYGYTF. The CDR3 DNA sequence: TGTGCCAGCAGTGAGAGCTATGGCTACACCTTC. The genes are TRBV25-1 and TRBJ1-2; D call uncertain. The CDR3 totals 11 residues. Trimming pared 3 bases from V and 4 bases from J, leaving 3 bases between. Germline-derived CDR1 and CDR2 are MGHDK and SYGVNS.

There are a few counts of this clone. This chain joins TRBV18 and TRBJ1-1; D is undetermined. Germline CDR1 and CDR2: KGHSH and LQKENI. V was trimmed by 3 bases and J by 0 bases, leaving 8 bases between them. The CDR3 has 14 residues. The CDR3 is CASSPTSVNTEAFF. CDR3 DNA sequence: TGTGCCAGCTCACCGACCAGTGTGAACACTGAAGCTTTCTTT.

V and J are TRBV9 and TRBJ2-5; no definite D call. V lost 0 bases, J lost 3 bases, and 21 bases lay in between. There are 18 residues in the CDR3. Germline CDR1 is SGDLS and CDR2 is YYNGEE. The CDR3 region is CASSVGPFGIGAKETQYF. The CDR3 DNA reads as TGTGCCAGCAGCGTAGGTCCCTTCGGTATTGGTGCCAAAGAGACCCAGTACTTC.

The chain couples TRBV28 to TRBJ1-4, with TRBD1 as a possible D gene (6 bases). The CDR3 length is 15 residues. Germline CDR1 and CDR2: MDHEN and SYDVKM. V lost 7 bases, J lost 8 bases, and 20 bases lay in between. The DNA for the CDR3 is TGTGCCAGCACCGCGGGGGGGGCGCAGGACGAAAAACTGTTTTTT. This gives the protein CASTAGGAQDEKLFF.

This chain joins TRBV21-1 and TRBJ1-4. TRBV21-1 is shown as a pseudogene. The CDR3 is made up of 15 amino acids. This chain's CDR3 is CASSKRRASNEKLFF. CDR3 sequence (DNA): TGTGCCAGCAGCAAACGGCGCGCGTCTAATGAAAAACTGTTTTTT.

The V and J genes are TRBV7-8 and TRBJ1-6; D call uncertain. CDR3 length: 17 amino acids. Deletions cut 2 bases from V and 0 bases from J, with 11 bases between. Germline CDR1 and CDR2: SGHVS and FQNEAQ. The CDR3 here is CASSLTATSSYNSPLHF. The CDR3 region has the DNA TGTGCCAGCAGCTTAACAGCCACGAGCTCCTATAATTCACCCCTCCACTTT.

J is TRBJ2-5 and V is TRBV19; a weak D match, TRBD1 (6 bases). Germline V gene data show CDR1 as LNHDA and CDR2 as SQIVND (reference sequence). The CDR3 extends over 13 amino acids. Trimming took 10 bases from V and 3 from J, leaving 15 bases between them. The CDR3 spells CATRRTVKETQYF. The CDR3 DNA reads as TGTGCCACCAGGCGGACAGTCAAAGAGACCCAGTACTTC. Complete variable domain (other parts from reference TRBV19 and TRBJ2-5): DGGITQSPKYLFRKEGQNVTLSCEQNLNHDAMYWYRQDPGQGLRLIYYSQIVNDFQKGDIAEGYSVSREKKESFPLTVTSAQKNPTAFYLCATRRTVKETQYFGPGTRLLVL.

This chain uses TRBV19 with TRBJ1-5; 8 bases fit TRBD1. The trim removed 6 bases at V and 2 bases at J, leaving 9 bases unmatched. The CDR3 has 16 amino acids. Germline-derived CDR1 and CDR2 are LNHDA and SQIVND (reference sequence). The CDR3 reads CASSPTGGRGNQPQHF. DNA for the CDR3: TGTGCCAGTAGCCCTACAGGGGGTCGGGGCAATCAGCCCCAGCATTTT.

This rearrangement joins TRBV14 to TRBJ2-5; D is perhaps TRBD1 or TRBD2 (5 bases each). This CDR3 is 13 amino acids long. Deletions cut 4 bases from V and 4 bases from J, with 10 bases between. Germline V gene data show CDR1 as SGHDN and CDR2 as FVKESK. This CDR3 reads CASSRRGVETQYF. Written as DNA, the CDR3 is TGTGCCAGCAGCCGTAGAGGGGTAGAGACCCAGTACTTC.

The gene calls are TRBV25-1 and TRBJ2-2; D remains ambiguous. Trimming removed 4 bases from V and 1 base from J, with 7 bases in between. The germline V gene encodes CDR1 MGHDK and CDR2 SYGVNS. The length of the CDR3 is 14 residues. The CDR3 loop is CASSGRLNTGELFF. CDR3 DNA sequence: TGTGCCAGCAGTGGACGGCTGAACACCGGGGAGCTGTTTTTT.

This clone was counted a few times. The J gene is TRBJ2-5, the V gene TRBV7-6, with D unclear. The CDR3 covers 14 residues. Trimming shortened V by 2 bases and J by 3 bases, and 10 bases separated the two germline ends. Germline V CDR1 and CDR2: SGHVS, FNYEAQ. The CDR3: CASSLYPDEETQYF. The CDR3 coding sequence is TGTGCCAGCAGCTTATATCCAGACGAAGAGACCCAGTACTTC. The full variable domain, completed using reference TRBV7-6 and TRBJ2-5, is GAGVSQSPRYKVTKRGQDVALRCDPISGHVSLYWYRQALGQGPEFLTYFNYEAQQDKSGLPNDRFSAERPEGSISTLTIQRTEQRDSAMYRCASSLYPDEETQYFGPGTRLLVL.

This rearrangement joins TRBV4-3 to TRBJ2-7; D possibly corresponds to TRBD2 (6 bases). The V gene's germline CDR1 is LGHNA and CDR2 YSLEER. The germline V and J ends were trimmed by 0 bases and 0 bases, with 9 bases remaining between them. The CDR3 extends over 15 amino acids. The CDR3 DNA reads TGCGCCAGCAGCCAAGATGTCGGGAGCTCCTACGAGCAGTACTTC. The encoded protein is CASSQDVGSSYEQYF.

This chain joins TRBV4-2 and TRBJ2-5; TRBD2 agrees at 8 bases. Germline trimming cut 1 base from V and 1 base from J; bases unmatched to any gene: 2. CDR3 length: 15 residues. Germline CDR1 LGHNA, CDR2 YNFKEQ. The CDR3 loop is CASSQVGLAQETQYF. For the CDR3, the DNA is TGTGCCAGCAGCCAAGTTGGACTAGCCCAAGAGACCCAGTACTTC.